This T cell receptor beta chain emerged from a study of blood T cell repertoires in COVID-19. The wider study: Samples of COVID-19 (acute and convalescent) were obtained from the United States, Italy and Spain.

Germline V CDR1 and CDR2: SNHLY, FYNNEI. The V and J ends lost 4 bases and 4 bases respectively, with 19 bases between them. CDR3 length equals 16 residues. Authors' methods: Scientists estimated how many nucleated cells there were by amplifying reference gene primers. Some clones are missing from TCRdb's copy, which holds only in-frame ones; the method was immunoSEQ multiplex PCR. V and J calls and clone size are copied from that table; D and trimming were computed from the DNA. Altogether under 150,000 clones are present, around 91% being singletons, with the ten largest covering 3%. The clonotype comes from a woman in her sixties with active COVID-19. The V and J genes are TRBV2 and TRBJ1-2; tentatively, D is TRBD1 (5 bases). The specimen was peripheral blood. CDR3 in DNA: TGTGCCAGCAGTGGGATTGCGTCGACAGACTCCTATGGCTACACCTTC. It translates to CASSGIASTDSYGYTF. Filled out from reference TRBV2 and TRBJ1-2, the complete variable domain reads EPEVTQTPSHQVTQMGQEVILRCVPISNHLYFYWYRQILGQKVEFLVSFYNNEISEKSEIFDDQFSVERPDGSNFTLKIRSTKLEDSAMYFCASSGIASTDSYGYTFGSGTRLTVV.